The subject of this entry is one T cell receptor (beta chain). Which antigen it targets is not known. No base quality information exists; no much larger clone differs at one position. The data belong to a study of OX40 agonist ivuxolimab in advanced cancers. With regard to the full study: The costimulatory receptor OX40 (CD134) was targeted by ivuxolimab, a fully human IgG2 agonistic monoclonal antibody. Intravenous ivuxolimab was administered to patients every 2 weeks at six dose levels: 0.01, 0.1, 0.3, 1.5, 3 and 10 mg/kg. Of the approximately 54 dose-escalation patients, hepatocellular carcinoma was present in roughly 19, melanoma in approximately 15, renal cell carcinoma in 9 and head and neck cancer in 9. In the dose-escalation cohort, approximately 82% of patients were male, and the mean age was approximately 60 years, with a range of roughly 23 to 85. Prior anti-PD-1, anti-PD-L1 or anti-CTLA-4 therapy was permitted, and checkpoint inhibitors had been received by under 50% of dose-escalation patients. Partial responses occurred in three dose-escalation patients, of whom one had hepatocellular carcinoma and two had cutaneous melanoma. Peripheral TCRbeta sequencing aimed to test whether ivuxolimab altered TCR sequence diversity and caused clonal T-cell expansion. The paper covers the monotherapy dose-escalation part of the phase I ivuxolimab trial, which included N ≈ 57 patients. Summary of the overall study and its limitations: At doses from 0.1 to 3.0 mg/kg, clonal expansion was seen in both CD4+ and CD8+ blood T cells between baseline and week 6. Low levels of normalized T-cell clonal expansion were also seen in some patients who did not respond. The antigen specificity of the clonally expanded peripheral T cells was not determined. On average, CD8+ T cells showed more expanded clones than CD4+ T cells after ivuxolimab. In the 0.1-3.0 mg/kg groups, partial responders were among the patients with the lowest normalized peripheral clonal expansion, particularly in CD8+ T cells.

The cysteine opens and the phenylalanine closes a CDR3 of 13 amino acids. Just CDR3 DNA is preserved here, 39 bases in frame from base 1. CDR1 LNHDA and CDR2 SQIVND were looked up in the germline V gene (reference sequence). V sheds 2 bases and J sheds 4 bases, leaving 7 bases between their ends. To sequence the TCRbeta CDR3 region, genomic DNA was isolated from the sorted cells. TCRbeta CDR3 regions were sequenced using the immunoSEQ Assay. TCRdb obtained this table from immuneACCESS and retained in-frame rearrangements with V and J assigned. These tables miss some clones; where compared with another copy, unresolved V genes account for less than half of the shortfall, and the remainder is unexplained. Within this sample are roughly 61,000 clones, with 70% to 90% of them counted one time only. The ten largest account for approximately 0.33% of the sample. Patients with a history of autoimmune disease or receiving systemic immunosuppression were excluded from the trial. Peripheral blood for TCR sequencing was collected from all dose cohorts at baseline, on cycle 4 day 1, and on cycle 7 day 1. The samples were drawn from a first-in-human, open-label, multicenter phase I dose-escalation trial of ivuxolimab. Adults with locally advanced or metastatic melanoma, renal cell, hepatocellular, or head and neck squamous cell carcinoma were enrolled in the trial. Before TCR sequencing, CD4+ T cells and CD8+ T cells were sorted from peripheral blood as separate populations.

This clonotype was sampled from an adult with an advanced solid tumor such as melanoma, head and neck, liver or kidney cancer. Recombination connected TRBV19 to TRBJ2-3, with TRBD1 perhaps the D gene, on 5 matching bases. Sequencing used CD4+ or CD8+ T cells sorted from blood, obtained in a trial of the OX40 agonist ivuxolimab. CDR3 reads: CASSISRADTQYF. The DNA reads TGTGCCAGTAGTATATCCAGGGCAGATACGCAGTATTTT.